This T cell receptor beta chain was retrieved from a study of T cell responses to AZD1222 COVID-19 vaccine. Assay: immunoSEQ multiplex PCR; the TCRdb copy retains only in-frame clones and omits some. The table includes some 150,000 clones, about 90% detected once. The sample was peripheral blood, taken on day 0 of MenACWY control vaccination. The TCR was taken from an adult in good health.

CDR3 region: CASRWGGGSPEAFF. The DNA for the CDR3 is TGTGCCAGCAGGTGGGGCGGCGGGAGCCCTGAAGCTTTCTTT. The chain couples TRBV27 to TRBJ1-1; maybe TRBD1 (5 bases). The CDR3 spans 14 residues. Germline V lookup: CDR1 MNHEY, CDR2 SMNVEV (reference sequence). V lost 6 bases and J 6 bases, leaving 17 bases between the germline ends.